The rows below give T cell receptor beta chains drawn from one sample of a study of beta chain features in type 1 diabetes. Using immunoSEQ multiplex PCR, the repertoire was profiled, and TCRdb retains in-frame clones only, with some absent. The repertoire holds about 450,000 clones, with about an eighth as singletons. The sequenced sample was naive CD4+ T cells from blood. These receptors were taken from a woman under 30 in good health. CDR3s include the opening cysteine and the closing phenylalanine or tryptophan. D genes are given only for firm matches. Clone size is shown for a subset of rows, as once, few, many or a class of expanded clone.

CDR3nt: TGTGCCAGCAGCACGACCACCTCTGGAAACACCATATATTTT
CDR3aa: CASSTTTSGNTIYF
d_gene: NA
abundance: NA
j_gene: TRBJ1-3
v_gene: TRBV28

CDR3nt: TGTGCCACCAGCACCCTCGACGGGACAGCCTATGAAAAACTGTTTTTT
CDR3aa: CATSTLDGTAYEKLFF
d_gene: TRBD1
abundance: NA
j_gene: TRBJ1-4
v_gene: TRBV15

CDR3nt: TGTGCCAGCAGCCCTAGCGGGGTTACAGATACGCAGTATTTT
CDR3aa: CASSPSGVTDTQYF
d_gene: TRBD2
abundance: few
j_gene: TRBJ2-3
v_gene: TRBV7-3

CDR3nt: TGTGCCAGTGGACTAGCGGGAGGCAATGAGCAGTTCTTC
CDR3aa: CASGLAGGNEQFF
d_gene: TRBD2
abundance: many
j_gene: TRBJ2-1
v_gene: TRBV25-1

CDR3nt: TGTGCCAGCAGCTTAGCGACTGAAAGCGAGCAGTTCTTC
CDR3aa: CASSLATESEQFF
d_gene: NA
abundance: few
j_gene: TRBJ2-1
v_gene: TRBV7-9

CDR3nt: TGTGCCAGCAGCTCTTCAGGGTTTCTGAGGGCCTACAATGAGCAGTTCTTC
CDR3aa: CASSSSGFLRAYNEQFF
d_gene: NA
abundance: few
j_gene: TRBJ2-1
v_gene: TRBV7-8

CDR3nt: TGTGCCAGCAGTGGCAGCCAGGAGCAGTTCTTC
CDR3aa: CASSGSQEQFF
d_gene: NA
abundance: NA
j_gene: TRBJ2-1
v_gene: TRBV25-1

CDR3nt: TGTGCCAGCTCACCACAGGAAAGCGGCAATGAGCAGTTCTTC
CDR3aa: CASSPQESGNEQFF
d_gene: NA
abundance: NA
j_gene: TRBJ2-1
v_gene: TRBV18

CDR3nt: TGTGCCAGCAGCTTAATAATCGCGGGTCAGCAGTTCTTC
CDR3aa: CASSLIIAGQQFF
d_gene: NA
abundance: few
j_gene: TRBJ2-1
v_gene: TRBV7-3

CDR3nt: TGCAGCGTTGCTGGGGCAACTAATGAAAAACTGTTTTTT
CDR3aa: CSVAGATNEKLFF
d_gene: NA
abundance: NA
j_gene: TRBJ1-4
v_gene: TRBV29-1

CDR3nt: TGTGCCAGCAGTTACGGGGACACAGATACGCAGTATTTT
CDR3aa: CASSYGDTDTQYF
d_gene: NA
abundance: NA
j_gene: TRBJ2-3
v_gene: TRBV6-5

CDR3nt: TGTGCCAGCAGTTCCCTAAAGAGCTCCTACAATGAGCAGTTCTTC
CDR3aa: CASSSLKSSYNEQFF
d_gene: NA
abundance: few
j_gene: TRBJ2-1
v_gene: TRBV28

CDR3nt: TGTGCCAGCAGGCAAGTGGGCGGCAGAAACTATGGCTACACCTTC
CDR3aa: CASRQVGGRNYGYTF
d_gene: NA
abundance: NA
j_gene: TRBJ1-2
v_gene: TRBV4-2

CDR3nt: TGTGCCAGCAGTCCGGGACTACTATCAAGCACAGATACGCAGTATTTT
CDR3aa: CASSPGLLSSTDTQYF
d_gene: TRBD2
abundance: few
j_gene: TRBJ2-3
v_gene: TRBV2

CDR3nt: TGTGCCAGCAGCCAATCCCATGACAGGCGTCTTGGCTACACCTTC
CDR3aa: CASSQSHDRRLGYTF
d_gene: NA
abundance: few
j_gene: TRBJ1-2
v_gene: TRBV4-2

CDR3nt: TGCAGCGTTGCTCCGGGGGGTGCGCGGACCCAGTACTTC
CDR3aa: CSVAPGGARTQYF
d_gene: TRBD2
abundance: NA
j_gene: TRBJ2-5
v_gene: TRBV29-1

CDR3nt: TGTGCCAGCACCGTCTCGGGAACTAATGAGCAGTTCTTC
CDR3aa: CASTVSGTNEQFF
d_gene: NA
abundance: NA
j_gene: TRBJ2-1
v_gene: TRBV7-3

CDR3nt: TGCAGTGCACCAGACGGGTTTACGCAGTATTTT
CDR3aa: CSAPDGFTQYF
d_gene: NA
abundance: few
j_gene: TRBJ2-3
v_gene: TRBV20-1

CDR3nt: TGTGCCAGCAGCTTGGATAGGCAGGGAGATACGCAGTATTTT
CDR3aa: CASSLDRQGDTQYF
d_gene: NA
abundance: NA
j_gene: TRBJ2-3
v_gene: TRBV7-9

CDR3nt: TGTGCCAGCAGCGGACAGGTCCCAGATACGCAGTATTTT
CDR3aa: CASSGQVPDTQYF
d_gene: TRBD1
abundance: NA
j_gene: TRBJ2-3
v_gene: TRBV7-2

CDR3nt: TGTGCCAGCAGCTTGGGGGACGCCCGGAATACGCAGTATTTT
CDR3aa: CASSLGDARNTQYF
d_gene: NA
abundance: NA
j_gene: TRBJ2-3
v_gene: TRBV5-4

CDR3nt: TGTGCCAGCTCGACCGGTTCCTTCGCACGGCAGCCCCAGCATTTT
CDR3aa: CASSTGSFARQPQHF
d_gene: NA
abundance: few
j_gene: TRBJ1-5
v_gene: TRBV18

CDR3nt: TGTGCCAGCAGCGTGGGCACTAACACCGGGGAGCTGTTTTTT
CDR3aa: CASSVGTNTGELFF
d_gene: NA
abundance: once
j_gene: TRBJ2-2
v_gene: TRBV9

CDR3nt: TGCAGCGTTGATCCTAGCGGGAAGAAGAGCTCCTACAATGAGCAGTTCTTC
CDR3aa: CSVDPSGKKSSYNEQFF
d_gene: TRBD2
abundance: many
j_gene: TRBJ2-1
v_gene: TRBV29-1

CDR3nt: TGTGCCAGCAGCCCCCAGCTGAACACTGAAGCTTTCTTT
CDR3aa: CASSPQLNTEAFF
d_gene: NA
abundance: few
j_gene: TRBJ1-1
v_gene: TRBV28

CDR3nt: TGCGCCAGCAGCTTGGGAGGGCTGAGGAGCAATCAGCCCCAGCATTTT
CDR3aa: CASSLGGLRSNQPQHF
d_gene: NA
abundance: NA
j_gene: TRBJ1-5
v_gene: TRBV5-1

CDR3nt: TGTGCCAGCAGTGAAGGTTTCAATGAGAAGTTCTTC
CDR3aa: CASSEGFNEKFF
d_gene: NA
abundance: NA
j_gene: TRBJ2-1
v_gene: TRBV2

CDR3nt: TGTGCCAGCAGCCTGCTGGGGGTTAGTAGTGGTGCTTTCTTT
CDR3aa: CASSLLGVSSGAFF
d_gene: NA
abundance: NA
j_gene: TRBJ1-1
v_gene: TRBV7-3

CDR3nt: TGCGCCAGCAGCCACCCTCCTAGCGGGGCTATGGAAAACATTCAGTACTTC
CDR3aa: CASSHPPSGAMENIQYF
d_gene: TRBD2
abundance: few
j_gene: TRBJ2-4
v_gene: TRBV4-1

CDR3nt: TGTGCCCGCTCGACTAGCGGGAACACAGATACGCAGTATTTT
CDR3aa: CARSTSGNTDTQYF
d_gene: TRBD2
abundance: NA
j_gene: TRBJ2-3
v_gene: TRBV7-2

CDR3nt: TGTGCCAGTAGTATAGTAGTAGTGGGACGACTCTCGCCCCACAATGAGCAGTTCTTC
CDR3aa: CASSIVVVGRLSPHNEQFF
d_gene: NA
abundance: few
j_gene: TRBJ2-1
v_gene: TRBV19